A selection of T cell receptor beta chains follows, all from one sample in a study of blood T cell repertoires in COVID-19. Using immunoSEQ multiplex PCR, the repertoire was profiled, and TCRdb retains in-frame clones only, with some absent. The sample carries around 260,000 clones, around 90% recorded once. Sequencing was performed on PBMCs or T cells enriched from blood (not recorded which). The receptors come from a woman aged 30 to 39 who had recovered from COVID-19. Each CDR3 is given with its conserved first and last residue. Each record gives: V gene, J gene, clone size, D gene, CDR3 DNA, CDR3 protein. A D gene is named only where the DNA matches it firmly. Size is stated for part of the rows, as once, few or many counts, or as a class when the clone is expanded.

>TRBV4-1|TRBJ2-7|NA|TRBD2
TGCGCCAGCAGCCAAAGCTCCTGGACTAGCGGGAGTCGCTACGAGCAGTACTTC
CASSQSSWTSGSRYEQYF
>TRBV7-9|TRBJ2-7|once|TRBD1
TGTGCCAGCAGCCTTGGGACAGGCTTAGGGGGTACCTACGAGCAGTACTTC
CASSLGTGLGGTYEQYF
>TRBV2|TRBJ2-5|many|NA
TGTGCCAGCACACAACAGAGGACCCAGTACTTC
CASTQQRTQYF
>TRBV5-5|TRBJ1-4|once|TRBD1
TGTGCCAGCAGCCGACAGGGGGGTTATGAAAAACTGTTTTTT
CASSRQGGYEKLFF
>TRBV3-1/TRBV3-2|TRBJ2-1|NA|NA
TGTGCCAGCAGCCAAGAATTCGGCAATGAGCAGTTCTTC
CASSQEFGNEQFF
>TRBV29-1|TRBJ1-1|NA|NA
TGCAGCGTTGAGGTCAGGGGAATCTCGAACACTGAAGCTTTCTTT
CSVEVRGISNTEAFF
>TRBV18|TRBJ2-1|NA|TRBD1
TGTGCCAGCTTACTTGGACAGGGGGCCTACAATGAGCAGTTCTTC
CASLLGQGAYNEQFF
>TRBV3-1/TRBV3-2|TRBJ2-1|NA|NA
TGTGCCAGCAGCAGAAGAGAGCGACCTTACAATGAGCAGTTCTTC
CASSRRERPYNEQFF
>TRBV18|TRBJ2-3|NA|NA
TGTGCCAGCTCTCGGGGGGCGGATACGCAGTATTTT
CASSRGADTQYF
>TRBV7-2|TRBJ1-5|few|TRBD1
TGTGCCAGCAGTAATCAGGGGGGAGGACAGCCCCAGCATTTT
CASSNQGGGQPQHF
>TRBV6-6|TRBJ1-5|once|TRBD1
TGTGCCAGCAGAAACCCAGGGGGCGGAGGTCAGCCCCAGCATTTT
CASRNPGGGGQPQHF
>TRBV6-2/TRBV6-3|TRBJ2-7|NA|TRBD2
TGTGCCAGCAGTGGAGGGACTAGCGGGAGGGCCCTCCACGAGCAGTACTTC
CASSGGTSGRALHEQYF
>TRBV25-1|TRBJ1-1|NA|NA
TGTGCCAGCAGTGGATGGGGTGATCGGGGGGTCACTGAAGCTTTCTTT
CASSGWGDRGVTEAFF
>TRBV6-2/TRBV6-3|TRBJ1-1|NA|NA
TGTGCCAGCAGTTCCCCGACAGGAAACTTCCGACTTAACACTGAAGCTTTCTTT
CASSSPTGNFRLNTEAFF
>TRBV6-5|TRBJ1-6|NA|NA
TGTGCCAGCAGCCCCGGGAAGCCGGGGGGAGCTCCCCTCCACTTT
CASSPGKPGGAPLHF
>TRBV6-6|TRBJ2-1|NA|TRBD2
TGTGCCAGCAGTCGACTAGCGGGAGATAACTACAATGAGCAGTTCTTC
CASSRLAGDNYNEQFF
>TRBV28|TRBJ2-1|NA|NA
TGTGCCAGCAGTCCTTATTCCCCCAATGAGCAGTTCTTC
CASSPYSPNEQFF
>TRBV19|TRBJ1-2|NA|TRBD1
TGTGCCAGTAGTATTGGGACAGGGACGGCCCGGGATGGCTACACCTTC
CASSIGTGTARDGYTF
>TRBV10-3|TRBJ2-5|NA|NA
TGTGCCATCAGTTTGTTTTTACAAGAGACCCAGTACTTC
CAISLFLQETQYF
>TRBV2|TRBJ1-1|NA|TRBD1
TGTGCCAGCAGCCCGGACAGGGTTGACACTGAAGCTTTCTTT
CASSPDRVDTEAFF
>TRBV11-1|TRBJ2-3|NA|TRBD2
TGTGCCAGCTCCCTTCCCGGACTAGCGGGCACAGATACGCAGTATTTT
CASSLPGLAGTDTQYF
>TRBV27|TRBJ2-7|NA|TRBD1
TGTGCCAGCAGTTCGATTCCCGGGACAGGAGCCTACGAGCAGTACTTC
CASSSIPGTGAYEQYF
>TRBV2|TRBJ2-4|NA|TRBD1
TGTGCCAGCACCGCCGGACAGGGGGCGGCCAAAAACATTCAGTACTTC
CASTAGQGAAKNIQYF
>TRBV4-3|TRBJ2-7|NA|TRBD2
TGCCCCAGCAGCCGACTGGCCGGGGAGCGGGAATACGAGCAGTACTTC
CPSSRLAGEREYEQYF
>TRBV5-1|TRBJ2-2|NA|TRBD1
TGCGCCAGCAGCCAGGACAGGGGCGACACCGGGGAGCTGTTTTTT
CASSQDRGDTGELFF
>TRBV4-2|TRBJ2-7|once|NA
TGTGCCAGCAGCCAACGGGAGAAGTACGAGCAGTACTTC
CASSQREKYEQYF
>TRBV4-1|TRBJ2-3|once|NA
TGCGCCAGCAGCCAAGTTATCGAGAGACTCTCGGATACGCAGTATTTT
CASSQVIERLSDTQYF
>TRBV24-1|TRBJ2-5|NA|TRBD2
TGTGCCACCATGACTAGCGGACAAGAGACCCAGTACTTC
CATMTSGQETQYF
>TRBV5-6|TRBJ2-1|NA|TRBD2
TGTGCCAGCAGCCGCCGGGCTAGCGGGGGATACAATGAGCAGTTCTTC
CASSRRASGGYNEQFF
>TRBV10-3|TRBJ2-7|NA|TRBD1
TGTGCCATCCGGGGAACAGGGGACGAGCAGTACTTC
CAIRGTGDEQYF
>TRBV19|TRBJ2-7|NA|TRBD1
TGTGCCAGTAGCCCTCAGAGACAGGGGGCGAACGAGCAGTACTTC
CASSPQRQGANEQYF
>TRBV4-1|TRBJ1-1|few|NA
TGCGCCAGCAGCCACCCGGGCGGGGGGCACACTGAAGCTTTCTTT
CASSHPGGGHTEAFF
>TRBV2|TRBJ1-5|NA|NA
TGTGCCAGCAGTGAAGCTGGACGAGGGGGACACTATAGCAATCAGCCCCAGCATTTT
CASSEAGRGGHYSNQPQHF
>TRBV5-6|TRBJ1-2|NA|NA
TGTGCCAGCAGCTTGGGACAGACCCCTTATGGCTACACCTTC
CASSLGQTPYGYTF
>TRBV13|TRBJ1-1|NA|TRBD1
TGTGCCAGCAGCACCGAGACAGGGGCAGCTTTCTTT
CASSTETGAAFF
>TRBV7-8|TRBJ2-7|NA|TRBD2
TGTGCCAGCAGCCTTAGCGGGTACGAGCAGTACTTC
CASSLSGYEQYF
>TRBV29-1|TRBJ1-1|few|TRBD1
TGCAGCGTTACACAGGGGATCAACACTGAAGCTTTCTTT
CSVTQGINTEAFF